The sequence of this TCR beta chain was determined in a study of immune evolution from preneoplasia to lung adenocarcinoma. The CDR3 covers 14 residues. V was trimmed by 4 bases and J by 1 base, leaving 5 bases between them. The germline V gene has CDR1 MNHEY and CDR2 SMNVEV (reference sequence). Sequencing was performed with immunoSEQ multiplex PCR; in TCRdb, only in-frame clones are kept and a portion is missing. The table records 4,300 or so clones, 87% of them present only once. Source material: FFPE invasive lung adenocarcinoma tissue. The chain links TRBV27 to TRBJ2-6; D gene unclear. This clonotype originated in a person aged 45-60 years with lung adenocarcinoma. CDR3 sequence reads: CASSWGSGANVLTF. The DNA of the CDR3 is TGTGCCAGCAGTTGGGGATCTGGGGCCAACGTCCTGACTTTC.